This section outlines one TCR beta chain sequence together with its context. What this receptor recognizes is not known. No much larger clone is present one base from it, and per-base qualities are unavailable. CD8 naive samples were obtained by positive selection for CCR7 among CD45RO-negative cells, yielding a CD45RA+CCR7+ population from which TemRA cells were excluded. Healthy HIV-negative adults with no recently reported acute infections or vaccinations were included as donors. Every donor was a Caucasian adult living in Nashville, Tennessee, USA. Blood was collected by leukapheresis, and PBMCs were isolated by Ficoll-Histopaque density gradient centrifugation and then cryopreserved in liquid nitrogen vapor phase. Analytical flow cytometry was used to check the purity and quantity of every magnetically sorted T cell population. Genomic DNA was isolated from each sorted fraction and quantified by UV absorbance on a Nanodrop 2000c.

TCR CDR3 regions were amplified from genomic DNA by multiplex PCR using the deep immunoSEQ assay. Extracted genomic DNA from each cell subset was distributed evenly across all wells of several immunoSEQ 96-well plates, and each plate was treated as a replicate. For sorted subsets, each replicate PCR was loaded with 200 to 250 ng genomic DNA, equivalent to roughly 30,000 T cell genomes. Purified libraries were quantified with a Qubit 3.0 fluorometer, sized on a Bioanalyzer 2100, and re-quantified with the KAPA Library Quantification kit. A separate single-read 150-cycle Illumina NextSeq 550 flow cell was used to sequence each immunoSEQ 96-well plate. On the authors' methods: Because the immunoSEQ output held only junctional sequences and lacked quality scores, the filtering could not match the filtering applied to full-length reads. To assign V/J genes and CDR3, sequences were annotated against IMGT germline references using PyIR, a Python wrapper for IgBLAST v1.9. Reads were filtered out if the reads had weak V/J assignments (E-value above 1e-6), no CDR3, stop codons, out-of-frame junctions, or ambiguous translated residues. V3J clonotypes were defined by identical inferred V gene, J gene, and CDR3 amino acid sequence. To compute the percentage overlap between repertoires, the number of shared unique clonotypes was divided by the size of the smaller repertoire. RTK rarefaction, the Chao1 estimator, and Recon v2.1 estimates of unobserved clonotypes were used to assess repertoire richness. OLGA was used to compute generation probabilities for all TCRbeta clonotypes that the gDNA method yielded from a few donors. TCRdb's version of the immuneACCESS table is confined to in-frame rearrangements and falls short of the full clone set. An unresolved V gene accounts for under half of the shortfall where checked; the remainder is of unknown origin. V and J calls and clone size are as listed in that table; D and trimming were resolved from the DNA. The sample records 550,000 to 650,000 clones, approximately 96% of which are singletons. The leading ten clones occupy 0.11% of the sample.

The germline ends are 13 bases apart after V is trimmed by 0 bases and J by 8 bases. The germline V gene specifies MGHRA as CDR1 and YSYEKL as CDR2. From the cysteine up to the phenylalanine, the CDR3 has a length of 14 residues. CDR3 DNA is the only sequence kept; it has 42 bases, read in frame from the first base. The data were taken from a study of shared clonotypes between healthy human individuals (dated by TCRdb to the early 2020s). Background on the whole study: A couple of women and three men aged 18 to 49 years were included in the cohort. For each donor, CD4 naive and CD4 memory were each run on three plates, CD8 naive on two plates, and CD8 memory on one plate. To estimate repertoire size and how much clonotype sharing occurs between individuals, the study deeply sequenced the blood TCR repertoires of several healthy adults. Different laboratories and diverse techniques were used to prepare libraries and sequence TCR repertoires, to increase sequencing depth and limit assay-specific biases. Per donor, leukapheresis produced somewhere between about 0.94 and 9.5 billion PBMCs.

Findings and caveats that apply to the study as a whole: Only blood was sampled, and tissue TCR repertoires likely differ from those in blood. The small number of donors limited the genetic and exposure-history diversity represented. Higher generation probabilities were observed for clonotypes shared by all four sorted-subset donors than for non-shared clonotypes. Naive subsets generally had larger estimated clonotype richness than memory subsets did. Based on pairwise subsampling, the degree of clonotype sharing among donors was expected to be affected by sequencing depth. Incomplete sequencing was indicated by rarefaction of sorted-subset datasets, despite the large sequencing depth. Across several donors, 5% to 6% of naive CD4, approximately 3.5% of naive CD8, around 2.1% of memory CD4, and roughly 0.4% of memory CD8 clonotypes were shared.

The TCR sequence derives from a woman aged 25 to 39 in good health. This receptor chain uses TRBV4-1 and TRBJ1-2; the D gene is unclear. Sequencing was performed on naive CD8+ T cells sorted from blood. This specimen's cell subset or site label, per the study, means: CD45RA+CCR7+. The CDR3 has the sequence CASSQDRRVGGYTF. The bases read TGCGCCAGCAGCCAAGATCGACGGGTTGGGGGCTACACCTTC.